This T cell receptor (beta chain) came from a study of cytomegalovirus exposure and HLA in healthy donors. About the research overall: Falling in the Caucasian-associated ancestry cluster were 80% to 90% of 300 to 500 genotyped donors.

Amplification used 60 Vbeta primers and 13 Jbeta primers. The table came from immunoSEQ multiplex PCR; TCRdb's copy has only in-frame clones and leaves some out. The sample shows roughly 200,000 clones, around 80% of them seen only once. Note on this clone: The antigen is unknown.

Though nominally healthy at sampling, donors likely had unrecorded immune exposures. CDR3 length: 17 amino acids. The germline gives CDR1 MGHRA, CDR2 YSYEKL. The V and J ends lost 0 bases and 0 bases, in that order; junction bases with no gene match: 7. General study findings and limits: A classifier reportedly called cytomegalovirus status with high sensitivity and specificity. Specificity for CMV antigens was confirmed in vitro for a few of the CMV-associated chains.

V and J are TRBV4-1 and TRBJ2-7, with TRBD1 matching 8 bases. This sequence was found in a man aged 50-60 years in good health and CMV-seronegative. Input material: PBMCs. The CDR3 DNA is TGCGCCAGCAGCCAAGACCGAGGGACAGGTTTCTCCTACGAGCAGTACTTC. Residues: CASSQDRGTGFSYEQYF.